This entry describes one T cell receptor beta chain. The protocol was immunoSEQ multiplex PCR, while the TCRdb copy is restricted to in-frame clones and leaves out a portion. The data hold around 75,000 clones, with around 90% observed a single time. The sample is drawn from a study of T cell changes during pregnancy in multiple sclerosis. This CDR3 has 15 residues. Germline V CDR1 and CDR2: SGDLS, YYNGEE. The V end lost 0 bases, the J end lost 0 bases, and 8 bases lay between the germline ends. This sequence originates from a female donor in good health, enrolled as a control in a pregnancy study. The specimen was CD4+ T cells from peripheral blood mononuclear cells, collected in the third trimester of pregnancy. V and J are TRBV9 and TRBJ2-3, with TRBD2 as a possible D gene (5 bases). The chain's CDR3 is CASSVAGKSTDTQYF. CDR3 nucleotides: TGTGCCAGCAGCGTAGCGGGAAAAAGCACAGATACGCAGTATTTT.